The sequence of this T cell receptor beta chain was determined in a study of cytomegalovirus exposure and HLA in healthy donors. The study's findings and limits: HLA alleles were associated with 16,951 TCR beta sequences in a later analysis at 0.05 false discovery rate.

As for this clone: Its antigen is still unknown.

Germline loops: CDR1 LNHDA, CDR2 SQIVND (reference sequence). The J segment lost 3 bases and the V segment lost 10 bases, leaving 8 bases of the junction unmatched. The CDR3 has 15 residues. The PCR was carried out with 60 Vbeta primers and 13 Jbeta primers. Clones were read by immunoSEQ multiplex PCR, and TCRdb kept only the in-frame ones, dropping some. The sample includes about 62,000 clones, around 78% of them seen just once. The chain carries TRBV19 and TRBJ2-2; 10 bases line up with TRBD1. The source material was PBMCs. The TCR comes from a man in his forties in good health and CMV-seronegative. The CDR3 region has the DNA TGTGCCACGAGTAGTGGGACAGGGGACACCGGGGAGCTGTTTTTT. Translating it yields CATSSGTGDTGELFF.